Included here is one T cell receptor (beta chain) sequence, with context. There is no known antigen for this receptor. No per-base quality is available; no much larger clone lies one base away. The library was made by 5' RACE. Sequencing relied on an Illumina HiSeq 2500. The second PCR ran for roughly 7 to 12 cycles and used a J-beta primer mix along with a sample-barcoded 5' primer. A template-switch 5' adaptor carrying 12 random nucleotides introduced a unique molecular identifier onto each TCR beta cDNA molecule. Each sample yielded at least 3 million CDR3-containing paired-end reads. All of the RNA was converted into first-strand cDNA using the Mint cDNA synthesis kit, with a TRBC-specific oligonucleotide serving as the primer. After uracil-DNA glycosylase treatment, a first 18-cycle PCR used universal primers M1SS and BC2_uni_R on all cDNA. Concerning the study's data processing: Each sample was normalized by randomly selecting 1 million high-quality reads, each carrying a distinct molecular identifier. Reads sharing molecular identifiers were discarded rather than binned into consensus sequences. MiTCR, set to a Q25 quality threshold and the strictest error-elimination algorithm, was used for CDR3 identification, clonotype clustering and error correction. Lower-bound total TCR beta diversity was estimated with a nonparametric unseen species model using Euler transformation. TCRdb reanalyzed the raw reads on its own, using fastp at Q25 for trimming and MiXCR for clone calling, and kept in-frame beta chains. Each entry is one CDR3 protein sequence, shown with its most common DNA and genes. The V and J calls and clone size come from TCRdb's table, not from the authors' own analysis. This sample has around 1,600,000 distinct CDR3 sequences in its table, and under 55% of those were observed once. About 4.1% of the sample rests with the top ten.

These data originate in a study of blood T cells in healthy people across ages (dated by TCRdb to about 2015). In terms of the full investigation: In model experiments, template switching captured roughly one uniquely barcoded TCR beta cDNA molecule for every two T cells. Age-related changes in TCR beta repertoire diversity were measured in the study by deep sequencing normalized with unique cDNA molecular identifiers. Two additional independent replicas of 1 million unique cDNA reads from the same blood draw were analyzed for two donors (one aged 18 to 29 and one aged 80 or older). The donors were divided into four age groups: young (average about 15 years), middle-aged (around 37), aged (about 62) and long-lived (around 80). Donors of different ages were randomly distributed across sequencing lanes to avoid experimental bias. What the work shows at the level of the full study, not this receptor alone: The CMV infection status of donors was not known, potentially confounding age-related changes in expanded clonotypes. Total diversity estimates from one million sequenced T cells were considered lower bounds and underestimates. Compared with the aged group, more naive CD4+ T cells, fewer expanded clones and increased TCR diversity were shown by the long-lived group, suggesting age selection. A strong correlation was found between observed TCR beta diversity and the percentage of naive T cells measured by flow cytometry. Because profiling used bulk unsorted PBMCs, naive and antigen-experienced compartments could not be compared conclusively. Observed TCR beta diversity per million T cells fell roughly linearly with age, and a significant reduction was already apparent by age around 40.

The donors were roughly 40 Caucasian individuals from Russia, aged 6 to 90 years, who were systemically healthy. Each donor gave roughly 11 milliliters of peripheral blood, drawn into EDTA-treated Vacutainer tubes. Ficoll-Paque density-gradient centrifugation was used to isolate PBMCs, with at least 6.5 million obtained per sample. Total RNA, at least 5.5 micrograms per sample, was extracted from PBMCs with Trizol reagent. The percentages of naive CD45RAhigh/CD27high T cells were determined by flow cytometry on a PBMC aliquot from every donor. Sequenced material: blood. This clonotype was sampled from a woman between 18 and 29 years old in good health.

In nucleotide form, the sequence is TGTGCCACGGACGACCCGGGACAGGCCTACAATGAGCAGTTCTTC. This gives the protein CATDDPGQAYNEQFF. The chain links TRBV10-3 with TRBJ2-1; 8 bases in the junction line up with TRBD1. Trimming takes 10 bases off V and 2 bases off J; junction bases not matched to a gene: 10. The CDR3 has 15 amino acids, counting the end cysteine and phenylalanine. Of the read, only the CDR3 DNA is kept; its 45 bases are in frame from base 1. According to the germline V gene, CDR1 reads ENHRY and CDR2 reads SYGVKD.